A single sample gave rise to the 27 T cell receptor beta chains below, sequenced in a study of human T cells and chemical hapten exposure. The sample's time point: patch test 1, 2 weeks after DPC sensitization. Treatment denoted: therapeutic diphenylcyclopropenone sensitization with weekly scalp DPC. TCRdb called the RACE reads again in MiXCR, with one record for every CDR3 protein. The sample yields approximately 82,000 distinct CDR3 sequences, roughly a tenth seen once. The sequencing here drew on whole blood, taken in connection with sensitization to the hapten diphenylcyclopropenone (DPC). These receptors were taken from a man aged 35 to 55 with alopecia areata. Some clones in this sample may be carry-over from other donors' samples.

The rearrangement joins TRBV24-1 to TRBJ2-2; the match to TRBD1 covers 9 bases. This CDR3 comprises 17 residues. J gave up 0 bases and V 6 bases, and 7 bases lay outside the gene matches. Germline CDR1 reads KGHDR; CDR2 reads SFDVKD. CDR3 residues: CATSKQGAGTNTGELFF. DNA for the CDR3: TGTGCCACCAGTAAACAGGGGGCTGGAACGAACACCGGGGAGCTGTTTTTT.

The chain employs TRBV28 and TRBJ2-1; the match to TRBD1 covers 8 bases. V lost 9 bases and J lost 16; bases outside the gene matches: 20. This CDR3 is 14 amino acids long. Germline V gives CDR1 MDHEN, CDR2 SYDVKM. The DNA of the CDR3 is TGTGCCAGTGCGACACCGACTGTCAGACAGGGGCTCTTCTTC. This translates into CASATPTVRQGLFF.

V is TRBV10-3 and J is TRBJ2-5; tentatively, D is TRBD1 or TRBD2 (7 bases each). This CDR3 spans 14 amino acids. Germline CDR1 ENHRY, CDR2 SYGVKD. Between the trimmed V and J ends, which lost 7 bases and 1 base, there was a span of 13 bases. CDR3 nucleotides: TGTGCCATCAACGCGGGGGACAGCCAAGAGACCCAGTACTTC. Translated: CAINAGDSQETQYF.

This CDR3 reads CASSLDQRVGPDTQYF. The DNA of the CDR3 is TGTGCCAGCAGCTTGGACCAGAGGGTAGGGCCAGATACGCAGTATTTT. The rearrangement joins TRBV5-5 to TRBJ2-3; tentative D call: TRBD2 (5 bases). The germline V gene has CDR1 SGHKS and CDR2 YYEKEE (reference sequence). V was pared by 0 bases and J by 4 bases, with 15 bases between. CDR3 length equals 16 residues.

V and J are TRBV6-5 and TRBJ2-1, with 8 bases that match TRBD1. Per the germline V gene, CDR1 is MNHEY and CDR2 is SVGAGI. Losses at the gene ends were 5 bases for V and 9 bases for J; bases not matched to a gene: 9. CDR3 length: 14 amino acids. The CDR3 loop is CASSTGTGFSEQFF. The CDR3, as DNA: TGTGCCAGCAGTACCGGGACAGGTTTTAGTGAGCAGTTCTTC.

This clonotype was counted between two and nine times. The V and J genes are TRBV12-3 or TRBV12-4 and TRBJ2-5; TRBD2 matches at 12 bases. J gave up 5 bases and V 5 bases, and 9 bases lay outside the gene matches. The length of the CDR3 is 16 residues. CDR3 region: CASSDRLAGASETQYF. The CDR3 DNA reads TGTGCCAGCAGTGATCGACTAGCGGGAGCTTCTGAGACCCAGTACTTC.

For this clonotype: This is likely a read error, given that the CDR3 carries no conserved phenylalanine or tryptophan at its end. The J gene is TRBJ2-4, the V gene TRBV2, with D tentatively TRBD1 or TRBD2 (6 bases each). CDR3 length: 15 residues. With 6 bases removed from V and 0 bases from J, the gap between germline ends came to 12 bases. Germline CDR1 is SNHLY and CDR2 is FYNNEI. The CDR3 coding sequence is TGTGCCAGCAGAACAGGGACTCTAGCCAAAAACATTCAGTACCTC. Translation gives CASRTGTLAKNIQYL.

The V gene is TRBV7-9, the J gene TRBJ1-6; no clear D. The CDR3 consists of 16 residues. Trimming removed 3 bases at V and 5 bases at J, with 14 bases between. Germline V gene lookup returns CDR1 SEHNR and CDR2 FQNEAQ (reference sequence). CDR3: CASSFPAGPDNSPLHF. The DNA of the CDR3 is TGTGCCAGCAGCTTCCCAGCCGGACCCGATAATTCACCCCTCCACTTT.

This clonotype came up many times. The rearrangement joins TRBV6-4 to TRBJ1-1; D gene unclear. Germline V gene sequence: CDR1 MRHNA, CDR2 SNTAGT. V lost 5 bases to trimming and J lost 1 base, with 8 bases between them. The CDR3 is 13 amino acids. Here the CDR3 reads CASSPAANTEAFF. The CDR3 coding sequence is TGTGCCAGCAGTCCGGCCGCGAACACTGAAGCTTTCTTT.

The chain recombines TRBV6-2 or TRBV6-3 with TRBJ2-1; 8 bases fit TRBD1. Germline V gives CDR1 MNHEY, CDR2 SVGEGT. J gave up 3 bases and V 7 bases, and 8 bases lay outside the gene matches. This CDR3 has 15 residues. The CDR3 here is CASTDWTGSYNEQFF. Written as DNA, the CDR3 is TGTGCCAGCACCGACTGGACAGGGAGCTACAATGAGCAGTTCTTC.

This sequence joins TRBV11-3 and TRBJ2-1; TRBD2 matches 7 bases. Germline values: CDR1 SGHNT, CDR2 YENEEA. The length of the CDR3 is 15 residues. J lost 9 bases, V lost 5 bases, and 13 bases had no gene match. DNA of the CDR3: TGTGCCAGCAGCCGCACTCAAGCGGGATCCGCTGAGCAGTTCTTC. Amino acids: CASSRTQAGSAEQFF.

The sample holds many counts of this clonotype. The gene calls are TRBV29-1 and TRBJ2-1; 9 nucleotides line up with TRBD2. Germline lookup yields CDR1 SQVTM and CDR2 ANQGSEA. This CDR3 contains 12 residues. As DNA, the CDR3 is TGCAGTGGAAGTAGCGGGAGAGGGGGGCAGTTCTTC. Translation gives CSGSSGRGGQFF.

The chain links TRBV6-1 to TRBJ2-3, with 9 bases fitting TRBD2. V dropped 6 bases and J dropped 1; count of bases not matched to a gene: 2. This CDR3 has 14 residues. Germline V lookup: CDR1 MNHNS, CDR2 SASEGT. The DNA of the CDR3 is TGTGCCAGCAGCAAGCGGGAGGGCACAGATACGCAGTATTTT. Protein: CASSKREGTDTQYF.

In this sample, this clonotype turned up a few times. CDR3 sequence reads: CASSLAQGRYNEQFF. The CDR3, as DNA: TGTGCCAGCAGCTTAGCGCAGGGACGGTACAATGAGCAGTTCTTC. V and J are TRBV7-2 and TRBJ2-1, with D tentatively TRBD1 or TRBD2 (5 bases each). V lost 0 bases and J lost 4, with 10 bases in between. This CDR3 is built from 15 residues. Germline V gives CDR1 SGHTA, CDR2 FQGNSA.

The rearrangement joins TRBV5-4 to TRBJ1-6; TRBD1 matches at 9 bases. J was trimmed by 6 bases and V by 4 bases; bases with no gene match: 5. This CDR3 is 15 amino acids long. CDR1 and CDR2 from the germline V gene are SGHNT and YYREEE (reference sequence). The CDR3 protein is CASSEGQGRNSPLHF. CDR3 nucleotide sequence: TGTGCCAGCAGCGAGGGACAGGGTCGTAATTCACCCCTCCACTTT.

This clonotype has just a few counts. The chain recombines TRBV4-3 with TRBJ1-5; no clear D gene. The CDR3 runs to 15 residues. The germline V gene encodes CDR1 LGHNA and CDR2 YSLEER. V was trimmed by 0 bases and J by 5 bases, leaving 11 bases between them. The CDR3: CASSQDRAAHQPQHF. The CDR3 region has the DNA TGCGCCAGCAGCCAAGATCGGGCCGCCCATCAGCCCCAGCATTTT.

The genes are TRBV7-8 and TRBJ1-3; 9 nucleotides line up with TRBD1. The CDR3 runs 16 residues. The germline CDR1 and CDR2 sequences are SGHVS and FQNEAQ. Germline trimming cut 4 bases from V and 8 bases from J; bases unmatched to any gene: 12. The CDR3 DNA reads TGTGCCAGCAGCTCCGGACAGGGGTGGATTCGGGACACCATATATTTT. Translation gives CASSSGQGWIRDTIYF.

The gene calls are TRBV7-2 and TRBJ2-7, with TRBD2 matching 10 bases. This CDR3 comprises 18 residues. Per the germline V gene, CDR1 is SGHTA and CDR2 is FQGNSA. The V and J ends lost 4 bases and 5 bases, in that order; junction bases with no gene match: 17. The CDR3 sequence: CASSSYSRGSGRSHEQYF. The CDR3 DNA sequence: TGTGCCAGCAGCTCTTACTCTAGGGGTAGCGGGAGGTCCCACGAGCAGTACTTC.

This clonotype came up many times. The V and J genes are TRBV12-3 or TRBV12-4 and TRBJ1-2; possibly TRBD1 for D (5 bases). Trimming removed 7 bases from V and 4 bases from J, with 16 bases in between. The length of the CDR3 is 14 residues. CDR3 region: CASTQTVTSYGYTF. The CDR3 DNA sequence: TGTGCCAGCACCCAGACAGTTACGTCCTATGGCTACACCTTC.

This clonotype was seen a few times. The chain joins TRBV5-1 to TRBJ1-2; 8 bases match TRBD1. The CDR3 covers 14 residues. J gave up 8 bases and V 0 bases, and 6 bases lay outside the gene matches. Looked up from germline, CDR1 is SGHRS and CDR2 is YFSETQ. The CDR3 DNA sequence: TGCGCCAGCAGCTTGGACAGGGGGGAATGGGGCTACACCTTC. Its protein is CASSLDRGEWGYTF.

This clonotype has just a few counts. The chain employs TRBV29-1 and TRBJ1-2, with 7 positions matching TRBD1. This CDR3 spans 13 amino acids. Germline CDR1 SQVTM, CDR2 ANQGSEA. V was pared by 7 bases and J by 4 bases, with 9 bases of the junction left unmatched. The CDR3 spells CSAYKDRSYGYTF. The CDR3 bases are TGCAGCGCCTACAAGGACAGGTCCTATGGCTACACCTTC.

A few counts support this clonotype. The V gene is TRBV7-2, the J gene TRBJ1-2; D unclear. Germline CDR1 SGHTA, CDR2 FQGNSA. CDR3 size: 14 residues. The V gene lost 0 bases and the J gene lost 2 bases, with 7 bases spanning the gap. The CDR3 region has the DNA TGTGCCAGCAGCTTAGCGACGGTGAACTATGGCTACACCTTC. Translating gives CASSLATVNYGYTF.

The CDR3 region is CASTRSTDTQYF. In DNA, the CDR3 is TGTGCCAGCACGAGGAGCACAGATACGCAGTATTTT. The V call is TRBV28, the J call TRBJ2-3; unclear D gene. The V gene's germline CDR1 is MDHEN and CDR2 SYDVKM. Trimming pared 7 bases from V and 0 bases from J, leaving 5 bases between. The CDR3 loop spans 12 amino acids.

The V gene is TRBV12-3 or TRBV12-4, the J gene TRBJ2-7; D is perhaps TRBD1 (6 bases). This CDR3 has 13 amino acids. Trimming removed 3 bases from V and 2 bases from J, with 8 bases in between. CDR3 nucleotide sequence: TGTGCCAGCAGTTTGGACAGACCCTACGAGCAGTACTTC. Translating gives CASSLDRPYEQYF.

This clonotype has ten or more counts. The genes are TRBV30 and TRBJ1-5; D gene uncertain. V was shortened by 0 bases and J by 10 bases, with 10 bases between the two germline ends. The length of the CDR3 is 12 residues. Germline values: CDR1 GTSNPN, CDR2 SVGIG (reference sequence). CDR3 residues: CAWSVTSGPQHF. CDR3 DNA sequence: TGTGCCTGGAGTGTAACGTCCGGCCCCCAGCATTTT.

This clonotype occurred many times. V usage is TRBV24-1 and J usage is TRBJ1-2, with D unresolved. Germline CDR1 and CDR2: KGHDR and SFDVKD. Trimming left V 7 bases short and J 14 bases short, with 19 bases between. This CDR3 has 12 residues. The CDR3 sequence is CATSSTPRLLTF. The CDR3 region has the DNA TGTGCCACCAGCTCCACCCCCCGACTCCTAACCTTC.

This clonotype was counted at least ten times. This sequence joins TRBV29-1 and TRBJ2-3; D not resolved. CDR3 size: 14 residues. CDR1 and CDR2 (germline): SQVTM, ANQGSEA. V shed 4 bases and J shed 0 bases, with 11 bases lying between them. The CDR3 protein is CSVGKWFSTDTQYF. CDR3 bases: TGCAGCGTTGGGAAATGGTTTAGCACAGATACGCAGTATTTT.